Sequencing of this TCR beta chain was carried out in a study of cytomegalovirus exposure and HLA in healthy donors. PCR employed 60 Vbeta and 13 Jbeta primers. Using immunoSEQ multiplex PCR, the repertoire was profiled, and TCRdb retains in-frame clones only, with some absent. The sample yields about 140,000 clones, 75% seen once. This clone came up a few times. Antigen: not known. This CDR3 region has 13 residues. From germline, CDR1 is SGHDT and CDR2 YYEEEE. V shed 4 bases and J 10 bases; nucleotides not matched to a gene: 8. General study points: The authors listed 180 or so TCR beta chains as cytomegalovirus-associated.

The specimen was PBMCs. The clonotype comes from a man aged 18 to 35 in good health and CMV-seropositive. The genes are TRBV5-6 and TRBJ2-1; 7 bases fit TRBD2. The CDR3 DNA reads as TGTGCCAGCAGCGCCTCCTCTAGCGGAGAGCAGTTCTTC. The encoded protein is CASSASSSGEQFF. The entire variable domain, with the rest obtained from reference TRBV5-6 and TRBJ2-1, is as follows: DAGVTQSPTHLIKTRGQQVTLRCSPKSGHDTVSWYQQALGQGPQFIFQYYEEEERQRGNFPDRFSGHQFPNYSSELNVNALLLGDSALYLCASSASSSGEQFFGPGTRLTVL.